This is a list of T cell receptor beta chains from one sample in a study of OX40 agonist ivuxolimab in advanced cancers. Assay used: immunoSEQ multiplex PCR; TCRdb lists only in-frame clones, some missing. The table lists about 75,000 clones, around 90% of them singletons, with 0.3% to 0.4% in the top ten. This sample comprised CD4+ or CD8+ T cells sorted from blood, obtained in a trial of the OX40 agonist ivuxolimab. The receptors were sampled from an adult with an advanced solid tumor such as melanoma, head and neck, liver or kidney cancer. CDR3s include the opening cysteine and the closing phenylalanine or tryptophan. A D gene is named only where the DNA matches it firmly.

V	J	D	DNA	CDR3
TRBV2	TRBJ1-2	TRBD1	TGTGCCAGCAGGAGGGACAGGGATTACTATGGCTACACCTTC	CASRRDRDYYGYTF
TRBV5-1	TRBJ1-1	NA	TGCGCCAGCAGCTTGGAAGGGGTCTCTGAAGCTTTCTTT	CASSLEGVSEAFF
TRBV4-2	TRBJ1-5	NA	TGTGCCAGCAGCCAAGATGCAGGGGGCAATCAGCCCCAGCATTTT	CASSQDAGGNQPQHF
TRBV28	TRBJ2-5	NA	TGTGCCAGCAGTTTCGGGCTAGCTGGGGGAGAGACCCAGTACTTC	CASSFGLAGGETQYF
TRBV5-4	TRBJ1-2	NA	TGTGCCAGCAGCCTGGGAGGGCTTAACTATGGCTACACCTTC	CASSLGGLNYGYTF
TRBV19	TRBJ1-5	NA	TGTGCCAGTAGTATTATGGGGGGCGAGAGGCAGCCCCAGCATTTT	CASSIMGGERQPQHF
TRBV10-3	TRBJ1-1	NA	TGTGCCATCAGTGACCCCCCAGCTGAAGCTTTCTTT	CAISDPPAEAFF
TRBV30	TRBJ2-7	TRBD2	TGTGCCTGGAGCGGATCTAGCGGGAGTAGGATGTCCTACGAGCAGTACTTC	CAWSGSSGSRMSYEQYF
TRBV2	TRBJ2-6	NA	TGTGCCAGCAGCCTCAGTCGCTCTGGGGCCAACGTCCTGACTTTC	CASSLSRSGANVLTF
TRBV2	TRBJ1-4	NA	TGTGCCAGCGAGGACAGTCTTAATGAAAAACTGTTTTTT	CASEDSLNEKLFF
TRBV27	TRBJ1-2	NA	TGTGCCAGCAGTTTAGTTCAAGGGGCTGGTTATGGCTACACCTTC	CASSLVQGAGYGYTF
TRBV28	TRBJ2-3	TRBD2	TGTGCCAGTTGGACTAGCGGCGCCAGAAATACGCAGTATTTT	CASWTSGARNTQYF